This TCR beta chain was observed in a study of shared T cell receptors in the human thymus. This table comes from immunoSEQ multiplex PCR, and its TCRdb copy is limited to in-frame clones, with some not included. The sample holds more than 550,000 clones, roughly 85% seen once. This sample was also put to use in a study of human thymus T cells. Per that paper: Congenital heart defects were the reason for the corrective surgery that the donors, healthy Finnish infants, were having. Highly overlapping thymic repertoires in unrelated individuals were reported by related research.

The sequenced material came from thymocytes. This TCR was sampled from a girl under three years old with a congenital heart defect.

The DNA for the CDR3 is TGTGCCACAACAGGGAATTCTGGGGCCAACGTCCTGACTTTC. Its translation: CATTGNSGANVLTF. This chain joins TRBV6-1 and TRBJ2-6, with a tentative D call TRBD1 (6 bases). V lost 10 bases and J 1 base, leaving 11 bases between the germline ends. Germline V gene sequence: CDR1 MNHNS, CDR2 SASEGT. CDR3 size: 14 residues.